Listed here are 32 T cell receptor beta chains from one sample, sequenced in a study of OX40 agonist ivuxolimab in advanced cancers. Produced via immunoSEQ multiplex PCR; TCRdb's table is partial and in-frame only. This sample has about 51,000 clones, with approximately 84% found just once. The sample was CD4+ or CD8+ T cells sorted from blood, taken in a trial of the OX40 agonist ivuxolimab. These receptors came from an adult with an advanced solid tumor such as melanoma, head and neck, liver or kidney cancer.

V gene TRBV6-5 combines with J gene TRBJ2-6; TRBD2 aligns across 7 bases. Germline CDR1 MNHEY, CDR2 SVGAGI. The CDR3 has 15 amino acids. Unmatched junction bases numbered 4, after V lost 6 bases and J lost 2 bases. CDR3 DNA: TGTGCCAGCAGCACAGCGGGGACTGGGGCCAACGTCCTGACTTTC. Protein sequence: CASSTAGTGANVLTF.

The rearrangement uses TRBV4-2 and TRBJ2-1; 12 bases agree with TRBD2. J lost 5 bases, V lost 1 base, and 6 bases had no gene match. The CDR3 length is 17 residues. Germline V gene lookup returns CDR1 LGHNA and CDR2 YNFKEQ. The chain's CDR3 is CASSQATSGGPHNEQFF. In nucleotides, the CDR3 is TGTGCCAGCAGCCAAGCGACTAGCGGGGGCCCTCACAATGAGCAGTTCTTC.

Points on this clone: In the same sample, other DNA sequences code for this CDR3. This chain uses TRBV5-4 with TRBJ2-5; D call uncertain. The CDR3 consists of 14 residues. The germline gives CDR1 SGHNT, CDR2 YYREEE (reference sequence). The germline V and J ends were trimmed by 5 bases and 1 base, with 12 bases remaining between them. The CDR3 nucleotides are TGTGCCAGCAGTCTGGGCGGCTTCCAAGAGACCCAGTACTTC. This gives the protein CASSLGGFQETQYF.

V usage is TRBV18 and J usage is TRBJ2-7, with 10 bases lining up with TRBD2. Germline-derived CDR1 and CDR2 are KGHSH and LQKENI. The CDR3 runs 14 residues. V was pared by 6 bases and J by 2 bases, with 4 bases of the junction left unmatched. The CDR3, as DNA: TGTGCCAGCTCTGCGGGACTAGCGACCTACGAGCAGTACTTC. Its protein product is CASSAGLATYEQYF. The full variable domain, completed using reference TRBV18 and TRBJ2-7, is NAGVMQNPRHLVRRRGQEARLRCSPMKGHSHVYWYRQLPEEGLKFMVYLQKENIIDESGMPKERFSAEFPKEGPSILRIQQVVRGDSAAYFCASSAGLATYEQYFGPGTRLTVT.

The chain links TRBV4-3 to TRBJ1-5; maybe TRBD1 (6 bases). Trimming took off 0 bases at V and 6 bases at J, with 12 bases between the two ends. The CDR3 is 15 amino acids. In germline, CDR1 is LGHNA, CDR2 YSLEER. CDR3 region: CASSQEQGGGQPQHF. DNA of the CDR3: TGCGCCAGCAGCCAAGAACAGGGTGGTGGTCAGCCCCAGCATTTT.

The chain has TRBV27 and TRBJ2-2; 9 bases are a match to TRBD1. The CDR3 has 15 residues. Germline CDR1 reads MNHEY; CDR2 reads SMNVEV (reference sequence). With 6 bases clipped from V and 4 bases from J, the junction kept 6 bases outside the gene matches. The CDR3, as DNA: TGTGCCAGCAGCCGAGCGGACAGGGGCACCGGGGAGCTGTTTTTT. Amino acids: CASSRADRGTGELFF.

CDR3 sequence: CASSSSGSSSGNTIYF. DNA of the CDR3: TGTGCCAGTAGTTCGAGTGGCTCGAGCTCTGGAAACACCATATATTTT. The chain has TRBV19 and TRBJ1-3; the D is unclear. Germline CDR1 LNHDA, CDR2 SQIVND (reference sequence). The CDR3 consists of 16 residues. Trimming left V 5 bases short and J 0 bases short, with 14 bases between. Filled out from reference TRBV19 and TRBJ1-3, the complete variable domain reads DGGITQSPKYLFRKEGQNVTLSCEQNLNHDAMYWYRQDPGQGLRLIYYSQIVNDFQKGDIAEGYSVSREKKESFPLTVTSAQKNPTAFYLCASSSSGSSSGNTIYFGEGSWLTVV.

The chain couples TRBV5-1 to TRBJ2-1; TRBD2 agrees at 12 bases. With 4 bases clipped from V and 5 bases from J, the junction kept 13 bases outside the gene matches. The CDR3 has 18 residues. CDR1 is SGHRS and CDR2 is YFSETQ in the germline V gene. The CDR3 sequence: CASSPGLAGGPRNNEQFF. Here the CDR3 DNA reads TGCGCCAGCAGCCCGGGCCTAGCGGGGGGGCCGAGGAACAATGAGCAGTTCTTC.

V gene TRBV19 combines with J gene TRBJ1-1; D not resolved. CDR3 size: 13 residues. Trimming shortened V by 4 bases and J by 5 bases, and 11 bases separated the two germline ends. CDR1 LNHDA and CDR2 SQIVND come from the germline V gene (reference sequence). The CDR3 nucleotides are TGTGCCAGTAGTAAGGGCTGGGGTACTGAAGCTTTCTTT. Its protein is CASSKGWGTEAFF.

V and J are TRBV7-2 and TRBJ2-3, with 7 bases aligning to TRBD1. The germline V gene encodes CDR1 SGHTA and CDR2 FQGNSA. After removal of 3 bases from V and 4 bases from J, the junction contained 4 bases not matched to a gene. This CDR3 is 14 amino acids long. CDR3 sequence: CASSLTGSPDTQYF. The CDR3 DNA sequence: TGTGCCAGCAGCTTGACAGGGAGCCCAGATACGCAGTATTTT.

The rearrangement links TRBV6-4 to TRBJ1-1, with TRBD1 matching 10 bases. The CDR3 is made up of 15 amino acids. J lost 5 bases, V lost 7 bases, and 10 bases had no gene match. CDR1 is MRHNA and CDR2 is SNTAGT in the germline V gene. As DNA, the CDR3 is TGTGCCAGCAAACAGGACAGGGGGAGGAGAACTGAAGCTTTCTTT. This translates into CASKQDRGRRTEAFF.

This chain connects TRBV19 to TRBJ2-3; D may be TRBD2 (7 bases). The ends were cut back, 3 bases at V and 5 bases at J, with 21 bases in the middle. CDR1 LNHDA and CDR2 SQIVND come from the germline V gene (reference sequence). This CDR3 is 17 amino acids long. The CDR3 nucleotides read TGTGCCAGTAGTATGAAAAGAGGGGGGGGCCGTATAGATACGCAGTATTTT. This sequence encodes CASSMKRGGGRIDTQYF. Using reference TRBV19 and TRBJ2-3 for the parts outside the CDR3, the full variable domain is DGGITQSPKYLFRKEGQNVTLSCEQNLNHDAMYWYRQDPGQGLRLIYYSQIVNDFQKGDIAEGYSVSREKKESFPLTVTSAQKNPTAFYLCASSMKRGGGRIDTQYFGPGTRLTVL.

The chain combines TRBV11-2 with TRBJ2-2; no clear D gene. V was cut by 2 bases and J by 1 base, with 5 bases left in between. In germline, CDR1 is SGHAT, CDR2 FQNNGV. The CDR3 covers 14 residues. Here the CDR3 reads CASSLSGNTGELFF. The DNA of the CDR3 is TGTGCCAGCAGCTTATCAGGGAACACCGGGGAGCTGTTTTTT.

This rearrangement joins TRBV9 to TRBJ2-1; D gene ambiguous. This CDR3 is 12 amino acids long. Germline CDR1 is SGDLS and CDR2 is YYNGEE. The V end lost 0 bases, the J end lost 8 bases, and 6 bases lay between the germline ends. CDR3 bases: TGTGCCAGCAGCGTAGGTAGTTATGAGCAGTTCTTC. It translates to CASSVGSYEQFF. The full variable domain, completed using reference TRBV9 and TRBJ2-1, is DSGVTQTPKHLITATGQRVTLRCSPRSGDLSVYWYQQSLDQGLQFLIQYYNGEERAKGNILERFSAQQFPDLHSELNLSSLELGDSALYFCASSVGSYEQFFGPGTRLTVL.

The chain couples TRBV14 to TRBJ2-2; TRBD2 aligns across 7 bases. CDR3 length: 17 residues. V was clipped by 1 base and J by 4 bases; unmatched bases: 9. Per germline, CDR1 SGHDN and CDR2 FVKESK. CDR3 in DNA: TGTGCCAGCAGCCAAGGGGCCGGGACTAACGGCACCGGGGAGCTGTTTTTT. Protein sequence: CASSQGAGTNGTGELFF.

This clone was counted a single time. The chain links TRBV2 to TRBJ2-6; D is possibly TRBD1 (6 bases). CDR3 size: 18 residues. CDR1 SNHLY and CDR2 FYNNEI come from the germline V gene. Trimming took off 6 bases at V and 0 bases at J, with 18 bases between the two ends. CDR3 bases: TGTGCCAGCAGGGCCATACAGGGCGCGAGCTCTGGGGCCAACGTCCTGACTTTC. This sequence encodes CASRAIQGASSGANVLTF.

The J gene is TRBJ2-2, the V gene TRBV19, with 10 bases fitting TRBD2. CDR3 length: 18 residues. J gave up 9 bases and V 0 bases, and 13 bases lay outside the gene matches. CDR1 and CDR2 from the germline V gene are LNHDA and SQIVND (reference sequence). The CDR3 DNA follows: TGTGCCAGTAGTATAGAATTGGCTAGCGGGGGAATGGGGCGGGAGCTGTTTTTT. The encoded protein is CASSIELASGGMGRELFF.

V usage is TRBV19 and J usage is TRBJ2-2, with unresolved D. CDR1 is LNHDA, CDR2 SQIVND, per germline (reference sequence). The CDR3 spans 14 residues. Trimming took 3 bases from V and 4 from J, leaving 9 bases between them. The CDR3 DNA is TGTGCCAGTAGTATTCGCGGCGCCACCGGGGAGCTGTTTTTT. It translates to CASSIRGATGELFF.

The chain uses TRBV7-2 and TRBJ2-2; D not resolved. CDR3 length: 17 residues. Germline CDR1 SGHTA, CDR2 FQGNSA. V lost 5 bases to trimming and J lost 0 bases, with 16 bases between them. Written as DNA, the CDR3 is TGTGCCAGCAGCCTAACGCTGGAGCACGCGAACACCGGGGAGCTGTTTTTT. It encodes CASSLTLEHANTGELFF.

The chain employs TRBV13 and TRBJ2-3; TRBD2 agrees at 11 bases. The CDR3 is 15 amino acids. The V and J ends lost 5 bases and 7 bases, in that order; junction bases with no gene match: 8. The germline CDR1 and CDR2 sequences are PRHDT and FYEKMQ (reference sequence). The CDR3 region has the DNA TGTGCCAGCAGCCAAATAGCGGGGGGGACAAATACGCAGTATTTT. Its translation is CASSQIAGGTNTQYF.

The chain uses TRBV11-1 and TRBJ1-2; 12 bases match TRBD1. This CDR3 region has 15 residues. Germline trimming cut 5 bases from V and 6 bases from J; bases unmatched to any gene: 7. Germline lookup yields CDR1 SGHAT and CDR2 FQDESV (reference sequence). The CDR3 is CASSQTGQGANGYTF. As DNA, the CDR3 is TGTGCCAGCAGCCAAACGGGACAGGGGGCAAATGGCTACACCTTC.

This chain connects TRBV2 to TRBJ2-5; TRBD2 aligns across 15 bases. Germline CDR1 and CDR2: SNHLY and FYNNEI. The CDR3 runs to 14 residues. With V trimmed by 8 bases and J by 5 bases, 3 bases remained unmatched. This CDR3 reads CASGTSGGYETQYF. In DNA form, the CDR3 reads TGTGCCAGCGGGACTAGCGGGGGGTATGAGACCCAGTACTTC. The variable domain in full, completed from reference TRBV2 and TRBJ2-5, reads EPEVTQTPSHQVTQMGQEVILRCVPISNHLYFYWYRQILGQKVEFLVSFYNNEISEKSEIFDDQFSVERPDGSNFTLKIRSTKLEDSAMYFCASGTSGGYETQYFGPGTRLLVL.

This clone was picked up a small number of times. V gene TRBV5-4 combines with J gene TRBJ2-1; D tentatively reads TRBD1 or TRBD2 (5 bases each). Germline loops: CDR1 SGHNT, CDR2 YYREEE (reference sequence). The CDR3 covers 15 residues. The V gene lost 4 bases and the J gene lost 2 bases, with 13 bases spanning the gap. The CDR3 protein is CASSLTGRAYNEQFF. The CDR3 nucleotides read TGTGCCAGCAGCCTAACGGGGCGTGCCTACAATGAGCAGTTCTTC.

The chain couples TRBV6-5 to TRBJ2-3; D unclear. V was pared by 6 bases and J by 3 bases, with 13 bases between. CDR1 and CDR2 (germline): MNHEY, SVGAGI. CDR3 length: 14 amino acids. CDR3 amino acids: CASSRERQTDTQYF. DNA of the CDR3: TGTGCCAGCAGCCGTGAGCGCCAGACAGATACGCAGTATTTT.

The rearrangement uses TRBV27 and TRBJ2-3, with unresolved D. CDR3 length: 16 residues. Germline-derived CDR1 and CDR2 are MNHEY and SMNVEV (reference sequence). Deletions cut 2 bases from V and 0 bases from J, with 12 bases between. In DNA, the CDR3 is TGTGCCAGCAGTTTAGGCAGGATTCATAGCACAGATACGCAGTATTTT. Its translation: CASSLGRIHSTDTQYF.

The chain couples TRBV5-4 to TRBJ1-1; D unresolved. Per the germline V gene, CDR1 is SGHNT and CDR2 is YYREEE (reference sequence). This CDR3 comprises 14 residues. V was cut by 2 bases and J by 1 base, with 9 bases left in between. CDR3 loop: CASSFAAANTEAFF. The CDR3 region has the DNA TGTGCCAGCAGCTTCGCGGCAGCGAACACTGAAGCTTTCTTT.

J is TRBJ2-3 and V is TRBV4-3; 12 positions match TRBD1. The CDR3 has 15 amino acids. Germline V gene sequence: CDR1 LGHNA, CDR2 YSLEER. After removal of 1 base from V and 5 bases from J, the junction contained 1 base not matched to a gene. CDR3 nucleotide sequence: TGCGCCAGCAGCCAAGGGGACAGGGGGCGAGATACGCAGTATTTT. It translates to CASSQGDRGRDTQYF.

The J gene is TRBJ1-5, the V gene TRBV6-1; D uncertain. Germline values: CDR1 MNHNS, CDR2 SASEGT. This CDR3 region has 14 residues. The ends were cut back, 8 bases at V and 1 base at J, with 12 bases in the middle. The CDR3 protein is CASLLQWSNQPQHF. The DNA for the CDR3 is TGTGCCAGCCTACTCCAGTGGAGCAATCAGCCCCAGCATTTT.

The DNA for the CDR3 is TGTGCCAGCAGAGCAGACAATTCGTGGGGCTACACCTTC. Translating gives CASRADNSWGYTF. J is TRBJ1-2 and V is TRBV6-1, with D hard to call. Per the germline V gene, CDR1 is MNHNS and CDR2 is SASEGT. Trimming removed 6 bases from V and 8 bases from J, with 16 bases in between. The CDR3 consists of 13 residues.

This clone was found a few times. The V call is TRBV5-1, the J call TRBJ2-1, with 15 bases matching TRBD2. The CDR3 consists of 16 residues. Germline-derived CDR1 and CDR2 are SGHRS and YFSETQ. The J segment lost 1 base and the V segment lost 4 bases, leaving 0 bases of the junction unmatched. DNA for the CDR3: TGCGCCAGCAGCGGACTAGCGGGGGGGTCCTACAATGAGCAGTTCTTC. Protein: CASSGLAGGSYNEQFF.

V and J are TRBV7-3 and TRBJ2-1, with no clear D. V gave up 5 bases and J gave up 8 bases, with 19 bases separating them. Germline V gene sequence: CDR1 SGHTA, CDR2 FQGTGA. The CDR3 consists of 15 residues. CDR3 amino acids: CASSPRLTGVDEQFF. CDR3 sequence (DNA): TGTGCCAGCAGCCCCCGGCTCACTGGGGTTGATGAGCAGTTCTTC.

The V gene is TRBV7-2, the J gene TRBJ2-7, with TRBD2 matching 7 bases. CDR3 length equals 15 residues. V gave up 1 base and J gave up 1 base; unmatched junction bases: 4. The germline CDR1 and CDR2 sequences are SGHTA and FQGNSA. Written as DNA, the CDR3 is TGTGCCAGCAGCTTAGACGGGGGGACTTCCTACGAGCAGTACTTC. It specifies CASSLDGGTSYEQYF.